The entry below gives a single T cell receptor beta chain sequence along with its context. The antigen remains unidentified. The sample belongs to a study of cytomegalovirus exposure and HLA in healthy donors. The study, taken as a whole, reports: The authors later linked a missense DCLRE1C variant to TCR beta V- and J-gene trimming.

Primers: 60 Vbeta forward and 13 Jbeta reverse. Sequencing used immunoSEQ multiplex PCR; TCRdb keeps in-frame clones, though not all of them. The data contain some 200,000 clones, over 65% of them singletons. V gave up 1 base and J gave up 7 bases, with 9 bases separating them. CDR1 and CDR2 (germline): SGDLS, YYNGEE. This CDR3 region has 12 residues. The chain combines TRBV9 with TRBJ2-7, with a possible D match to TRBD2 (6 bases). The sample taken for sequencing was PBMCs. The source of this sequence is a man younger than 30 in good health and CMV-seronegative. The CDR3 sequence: CASSVSGREQYF. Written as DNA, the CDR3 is TGTGCCAGCAGCGTATCAGGGAGGGAGCAGTACTTC.